These 25 T cell receptor beta chains were all obtained from the same sample, sequenced in a study of T cells after yellow fever vaccination. TCRdb redid the calling of the 5' RACE reads with MiXCR, one entry per CDR3 protein. The table has some 670,000 distinct CDR3 sequences, 9% to 15% seen once. The specimen was PBMCs, collected on the day of the yellow fever booster vaccination. Every receptor here comes from a man in his thirties or forties who received the YFV17D yellow fever vaccine.

This chain uses TRBV5-1 with TRBJ2-3; 11 nucleotides align to TRBD2. This CDR3 has 16 amino acids. CDR1 SGHRS and CDR2 YFSETQ come from the germline V gene. J gave up 7 bases and V 2 bases, and 9 bases lay outside the gene matches. DNA for the CDR3: TGCGCCAGCAGCTTCCGACTAGCGGGACCTTCGAATACGCAGTATTTT. It yields the protein CASSFRLAGPSNTQYF.

The chain links TRBV18 to TRBJ2-2; D remains ambiguous. V was shortened by 5 bases and J by 3 bases, with 10 bases between the two germline ends. There are 14 residues in the CDR3. CDR1 is KGHSH and CDR2 is LQKENI in the germline V gene. CDR3: CASSENCDTGELFF. The CDR3 DNA is TGTGCCAGCTCAGAGAATTGTGACACCGGGGAGCTGTTTTTT.

This clonotype was seen more than once but under ten times. The J gene is TRBJ1-5, the V gene TRBV24-1, with TRBD1 identical over 8 bases. CDR1 is KGHDR and CDR2 is SFDVKD in the germline V gene. The CDR3 has 17 residues. The V segment lost 4 bases and the J segment 4 bases; nucleotides outside the gene matches: 11. The CDR3 nucleotides read TGTGCCACCAGTGACCACTCTGACAGGGGCGATAATCAGCCCCAGCATTTT. Protein: CATSDHSDRGDNQPQHF.

In its sample, this clonotype was seen a few times. V gene TRBV4-3 combines with J gene TRBJ2-7; D not resolved. V was pared by 1 base and J by 6 bases, with 13 bases between. CDR3 length equals 14 residues. Germline loops: CDR1 LGHNA, CDR2 YSLEER. The CDR3 sequence is CASSQGLDRLEQYF. The CDR3 DNA follows: TGCGCCAGCAGCCAAGGGTTAGACCGGCTCGAGCAGTACTTC.

The chain is built from TRBV5-1 and TRBJ1-5; possible D gene TRBD1, 6 bases. Between the trimmed V and J ends, which lost 2 bases and 1 base, there was a span of 10 bases. Germline loops: CDR1 SGHRS, CDR2 YFSETQ. The CDR3 extends over 15 amino acids. Here the CDR3 reads CASSLTGHSNQPQHF. CDR3 in DNA: TGCGCCAGCAGCTTAACAGGGCACAGCAATCAGCCCCAGCATTTT.

In its sample, this clonotype was seen a few times. This chain connects TRBV7-9 to TRBJ2-5; D is uncertain. The CDR3 is made up of 16 amino acids. Per the germline V gene, CDR1 is SEHNR and CDR2 is FQNEAQ (reference sequence). V shed 6 bases and J shed 4 bases, with 21 bases lying between them. This chain's CDR3 is CASSPSSKALGETQYF. In DNA form, the CDR3 reads TGTGCCAGCAGTCCGAGCTCTAAGGCGTTAGGAGAGACCCAGTACTTC.

This clonotype was found a few times. The chain carries TRBV3-1 and TRBJ2-7; 11 bases align to TRBD2. The CDR3 has 17 amino acids. V was pared by 0 bases and J by 1 base, with 5 bases of the junction left unmatched. CDR1 and CDR2 (germline): LGHDT, YNNKEL (reference sequence). The CDR3 region is CASSQELAGALSYEQYF. DNA of the CDR3: TGTGCCAGCAGCCAAGAACTAGCGGGAGCGTTGTCCTACGAGCAGTACTTC.

The chain uses TRBV20-1 and TRBJ2-5; D call uncertain. Looked up from germline, CDR1 is DFQATT and CDR2 is SNEGSKA (reference sequence). Trimming shortened V by 1 base and J by 5 bases, and 11 bases separated the two germline ends. This CDR3 is 13 amino acids long. The CDR3 sequence: CSARARIGETQYF. Here the CDR3 DNA reads TGCAGTGCTAGAGCGCGGATTGGCGAGACCCAGTACTTC.

V gene TRBV7-6 combines with J gene TRBJ2-5; TRBD2 agrees at 13 bases. Trimming at V came to 2 bases and at J to 3 bases, leaving 9 bases not matched to a gene. Germline V gives CDR1 SGHVS, CDR2 FNYEAQ. The CDR3 runs to 18 residues. The CDR3: CASSLRTSGSPLEETQYF. CDR3 nucleotide sequence: TGTGCCAGCAGCTTACGGACTAGCGGGAGCCCCCTGGAAGAGACCCAGTACTTC.

A few counts support this clonotype. The chain recombines TRBV4-1 with TRBJ2-2; possibly TRBD1 for D (5 bases). The V and J ends lost 4 bases and 3 bases respectively, with 12 bases between them. The length of the CDR3 is 15 residues. The germline V gene encodes CDR1 MGHRA and CDR2 YSYEKL. CDR3 coding DNA: TGCGCCAGCAGCCGTGCGTCCAGGGACACCGGGGAGCTGTTTTTT. It translates to CASSRASRDTGELFF.

The chain joins TRBV25-1 to TRBJ2-2; 11 bases line up with TRBD2. This CDR3 contains 17 residues. V trimming: 3 bases; J trimming: 7 bases; junction bases outside the gene matches: 10. CDR1 is MGHDK, CDR2 SYGVNS, per germline. The CDR3 reads CASSEFLLAGDVGELFF. For the CDR3, the DNA is TGTGCCAGCAGTGAGTTTTTACTAGCGGGGGACGTCGGGGAGCTGTTTTTT.

The chain has TRBV29-1 and TRBJ2-1; TRBD2 might be the D (5 bases). CDR1 and CDR2 from the germline V gene are SQVTM and ANQGSEA. The CDR3 is 16 amino acids. V dropped 0 bases and J dropped 7 bases, with 19 bases sitting between them. The CDR3 DNA sequence: TGCAGCGTTGAAGATCTGCCCGGAGGATTCTTTAATGAGCAGTTCTTC. Residues: CSVEDLPGGFFNEQFF.

This clonotype has just a few counts. The chain couples TRBV29-1 to TRBJ2-1; 9 bases agree with TRBD2. From germline, CDR1 is SQVTM and CDR2 ANQGSEA. J gave up 4 bases and V 5 bases, and 3 bases lay outside the gene matches. The CDR3 is 13 residues long. CDR3 sequence reads: CSVPLAGYNEQFF. For the CDR3, the DNA is TGCAGCGTTCCCCTAGCGGGATACAATGAGCAGTTCTTC.

The chain recombines TRBV7-2 with TRBJ2-1; 10 nucleotides line up with TRBD2. J gave up 3 bases and V 4 bases, and 6 bases lay outside the gene matches. CDR1 and CDR2 from the germline V gene are SGHTA and FQGNSA. The CDR3 spans 16 residues. The CDR3 DNA follows: TGTGCCAGCAGCTATTTAGCGGGAGGATTCTACAATGAGCAGTTCTTC. This translates into CASSYLAGGFYNEQFF.

This clonotype was counted only a few times. The chain carries TRBV6-5 and TRBJ1-2; unclear D gene. The CDR3 totals 12 residues. CDR1 and CDR2 from the germline V gene are MNHEY and SVGAGI. Trimming took 7 bases from V and 4 from J, leaving 10 bases between them. The CDR3 loop reads CASTRPGYGYTF. The CDR3 region has the DNA TGTGCCAGCACCCGACCGGGCTATGGCTACACCTTC.

J is TRBJ1-5 and V is TRBV6-1; a weak D match, TRBD1 (6 bases). CDR3 length equals 15 residues. Trimming took 5 bases from V and 6 from J, leaving 17 bases between them. The germline V gene encodes CDR1 MNHNS and CDR2 SASEGT. The CDR3 DNA is TGTGCCAGCAGTACCGCGGGGGCGGGTGGTCAGCCCCAGCATTTT. It specifies CASSTAGAGGQPQHF.

The chain joins TRBV18 to TRBJ1-5; D unresolved. This CDR3 has 13 residues. Germline V gives CDR1 KGHSH, CDR2 LQKENI. Trimming pared 2 bases from V and 8 bases from J, leaving 10 bases between. The chain's CDR3 is CASSPVRSEPQHF. In DNA form, the CDR3 reads TGTGCCAGCTCACCAGTCCGGTCAGAGCCCCAGCATTTT. The entire variable domain, with the rest obtained from reference TRBV18 and TRBJ1-5, is as follows: NAGVMQNPRHLVRRRGQEARLRCSPMKGHSHVYWYRQLPEEGLKFMVYLQKENIIDESGMPKERFSAEFPKEGPSILRIQQVVRGDSAAYFCASSPVRSEPQHFGDGTRLSIL.

In its sample, this clonotype was seen a few times. The CDR3 sequence: CSVVTRGETQYF. CDR3 sequence (DNA): TGCAGCGTCGTCACTCGGGGGGAGACCCAGTACTTC. The J gene is TRBJ2-5, the V gene TRBV29-1; D is possibly TRBD2 (6 bases). Trimming took off 6 bases at V and 5 bases at J, with 13 bases between the two ends. This CDR3 comprises 12 residues. Germline V CDR1 and CDR2: SQVTM, ANQGSEA.

This chain links TRBV18 with TRBJ2-5, with D perhaps being TRBD1 or TRBD2 (7 bases each). The CDR3 consists of 16 residues. Germline assignment: CDR1 KGHSH and CDR2 LQKENI. Trimming removed 3 bases from V and 0 bases from J, with 14 bases in between. This CDR3 reads CASSPVSGGDQETQYF. For the CDR3, the DNA is TGTGCCAGCTCACCGGTATCAGGGGGGGACCAAGAGACCCAGTACTTC. The full variable domain, completed using reference TRBV18 and TRBJ2-5, is NAGVMQNPRHLVRRRGQEARLRCSPMKGHSHVYWYRQLPEEGLKFMVYLQKENIIDESGMPKERFSAEFPKEGPSILRIQQVVRGDSAAYFCASSPVSGGDQETQYFGPGTRLLVL.

This clonotype was found a few times. The CDR3 spells CASRSHAGKGNLAGGGETQYF. CDR3 nucleotide sequence: TGTGCCAGCAGATCCCACGCAGGGAAGGGGAATCTAGCGGGAGGAGGGGAGACCCAGTACTTC. This sequence joins TRBV28 and TRBJ2-5; TRBD2 matches 11 bases. Looked up from germline, CDR1 is MDHEN and CDR2 is SYDVKM. The J segment lost 5 bases and the V segment lost 6 bases, leaving 26 bases of the junction unmatched. This CDR3 contains 21 residues.

This clonotype has only a few counts. V usage is TRBV10-1 and J usage is TRBJ2-1, with 13 bases identical to TRBD2. V was pared by 7 bases and J by 0 bases, with 6 bases of the junction left unmatched. CDR1 is WNHNN and CDR2 is SYGVQD in the germline V gene (reference sequence). This CDR3 is built from 17 residues. In DNA form, the CDR3 reads TGCGCCAGCACAGGGACTAGCGGGAAAAGCTCCTACAATGAGCAGTTCTTC. Translating it yields CASTGTSGKSSYNEQFF.

V gene TRBV10-3 combines with J gene TRBJ2-7; a weak D match, TRBD2 (5 bases). The CDR3 spans 14 residues. Germline lookup yields CDR1 ENHRY and CDR2 SYGVKD. Trimming stripped 2 bases from V and 4 bases from J, with 12 bases between. CDR3 DNA: TGTGCCATCAGTGAGCGCCGGGGAGATTACGAGCAGTACTTC. Translated: CAISERRGDYEQYF.

DNA of the CDR3: TGTGCCAGCAGCTTACCGGACAGGGGTGTAGATACGCAGTATTTT. Residues: CASSLPDRGVDTQYF. The chain couples TRBV7-2 to TRBJ2-3; TRBD1 aligns across 9 bases. Germline V CDR1 and CDR2: SGHTA, FQGNSA. V gave up 2 bases and J gave up 5 bases; unmatched junction bases: 5. This CDR3 spans 15 amino acids.

The rearrangement uses TRBV5-5 and TRBJ2-3; 10 positions match TRBD2. Trimming cost V 7 bases and J 6 bases; bases outside gene matches: 8. Germline CDR1 and CDR2: SGHKS and YYEKEE (reference sequence). This CDR3 region has 14 residues. CDR3 region: CASYGAGGPDTQYF. The CDR3 DNA sequence: TGTGCCAGCTACGGAGCGGGAGGGCCGGATACGCAGTATTTT.

The CDR3 loop is CASSWRSHTGELFF. The CDR3 coding sequence is TGTGCCAGTAGTTGGAGGTCTCACACCGGGGAGCTGTTTTTT. The rearrangement joins TRBV19 to TRBJ2-2, with D perhaps matching TRBD2 (5 bases). Germline CDR1 is LNHDA and CDR2 is SQIVND (reference sequence). The V and J ends lost 5 bases and 3 bases respectively, with 10 bases between them. The CDR3 spans 14 residues.